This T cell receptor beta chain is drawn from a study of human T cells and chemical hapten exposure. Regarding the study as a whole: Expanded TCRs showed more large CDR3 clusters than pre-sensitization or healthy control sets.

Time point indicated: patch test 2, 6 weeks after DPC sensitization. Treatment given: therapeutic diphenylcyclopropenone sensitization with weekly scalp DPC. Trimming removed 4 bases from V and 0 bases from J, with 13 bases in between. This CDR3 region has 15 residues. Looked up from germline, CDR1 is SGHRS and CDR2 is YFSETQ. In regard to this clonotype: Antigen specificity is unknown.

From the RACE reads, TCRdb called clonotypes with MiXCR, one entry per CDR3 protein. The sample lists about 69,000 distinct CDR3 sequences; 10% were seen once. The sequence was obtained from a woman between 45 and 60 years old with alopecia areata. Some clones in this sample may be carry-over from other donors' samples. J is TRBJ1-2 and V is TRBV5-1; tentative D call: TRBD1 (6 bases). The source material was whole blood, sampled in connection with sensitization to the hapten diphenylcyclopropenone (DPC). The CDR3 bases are TGCGCCAGCAGCAATCAGGGGCCAGCTAACTATGGCTACACCTTC. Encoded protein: CASSNQGPANYGYTF.